A single sample gave rise to the 10 T cell receptor beta chains below, sequenced in a study of T cells in Graves' hyperthyroidism and ophthalmopathy. The CDR3 regions of TCR beta were amplified from RNA transcripts. The HTBI set primed first-round TCR CDR3 RT-PCR. From the multiplex PCR reads, TCRdb called clonotypes with MiXCR, one entry per CDR3 protein. The table records hundreds of thousands of distinct CDR3 sequences, approximately 40% of them present only once. Sequenced material: blood. The receptors originated from a man in his late teens or twenties with Graves' hyperthyroidism.

This clonotype was seen only a few times. The chain links TRBV7-2 to TRBJ1-4, with D possibly matching TRBD1 (5 bases). The germline CDR1 and CDR2 sequences are SGHTA and FQGNSA. Trimming left V 1 base short and J 8 bases short, with 14 bases between. The CDR3 has 15 amino acids. The CDR3 loop is CASSLERGSDEKLFF. The CDR3 region has the DNA TGTGCCAGCAGCTTAGAGCGGGGGAGTGACGAAAAACTGTTTTTT.

There are a few counts of this clonotype. The CDR3 region has the DNA TGTGCCAGCAGTTTCAGGGCCGGCGGGGCCAACGTCCTGACTTTC. This sequence encodes CASSFRAGGANVLTF. The chain carries TRBV7-6 and TRBJ2-6; TRBD1 might be the D (5 bases). In germline, CDR1 is SGHVS, CDR2 FNYEAQ. Trimming shortened V by 6 bases and J by 4 bases, and 13 bases separated the two germline ends. The CDR3 runs 15 residues.

This clonotype came up many times. The V gene is TRBV2, the J gene TRBJ1-2; 10 bases agree with TRBD1. The ends lost 9 bases at V and 4 bases at J; junction bases unmatched: 2. Germline-derived CDR1 and CDR2 are SNHLY and FYNNEI. CDR3 size: 12 residues. The CDR3 reads CARGDRGYGYTF. The CDR3 DNA sequence: TGTGCCAGAGGGGACAGGGGCTATGGCTACACCTTC.

This clonotype appeared many times. The junction does not match germline at one end; this may be a read error. The chain couples TRBV7-7 to TRBJ2-7; D may be TRBD1 (6 bases). This CDR3 spans 14 amino acids. Germline V gives CDR1 SSHAT, CDR2 FNYEAQ (reference sequence). CDR3 sequence: CASSPEQGSYEQYF. In DNA, the CDR3 is TGTGCTAGCAGCCCTGAGCAGGGGTCCTACGAGCAGTACTTC.

The rearrangement links TRBV19 to TRBJ2-7; D gene unclear. V was cut by 5 bases and J by 3 bases, with 17 bases left in between. This CDR3 region has 15 residues. The germline gives CDR1 LNHDA, CDR2 SQIVND (reference sequence). CDR3 residues: CASSSGRVTGYEQYF. CDR3 in DNA: TGTGCCAGTAGTTCCGGTCGGGTAACCGGCTACGAGCAGTACTTC.

The V gene is TRBV7-2, the J gene TRBJ1-6; 10 bases line up with TRBD1. The germline CDR1 and CDR2 sequences are SGHTA and FQGNSA. V trimming: 5 bases; J trimming: 10 bases; junction bases outside the gene matches: 8. CDR3 length: 15 residues. CDR3 loop: CASSGLTGGRSPLHF. The CDR3 DNA is TGTGCCAGCAGCGGATTGACAGGGGGCAGGTCACCCCTCCACTTT.

This clonotype was observed at least ten times. CDR3 residues: CASSLAGSGGETQYF. CDR3 sequence (DNA): TGTGCCAGCAGCTTAGCGGGGAGCGGAGGGGAGACCCAGTACTTC. This rearrangement joins TRBV7-8 to TRBJ2-5; a possible D gene is TRBD2 (6 bases). The germline V gene encodes CDR1 SGHVS and CDR2 FQNEAQ. Trimming left V 0 bases short and J 5 bases short, with 13 bases between. CDR3 length equals 15 residues.

This clonotype appeared a few times. The J gene is TRBJ2-7, the V gene TRBV19, with a weak D call TRBD1 (5 bases). This CDR3 is 13 amino acids long. Germline V gene sequence: CDR1 LNHDA, CDR2 SQIVND (reference sequence). Trimming cost V 3 bases and J 4 bases, with 10 bases left between them. CDR3 sequence reads: CASSMAGNYEQYF. Here the CDR3 DNA reads TGTGCCAGTAGTATGGCAGGGAATTACGAGCAGTACTTC.

A remark on this clonotype: This clone may be a read error of a much larger clone one base away. This rearrangement joins TRBV9 to TRBJ1-2; tentative D call: TRBD1 (6 bases). The CDR3 is 14 residues long. Trimming stripped 2 bases from V and 5 bases from J, with 13 bases between. Per the germline V gene, CDR1 is SGDLS and CDR2 is YYNGEE. CDR3 bases: TGTGCCAGCAGCGTCTGGACAGAACGTTATGGCTACACCTTC. It specifies CASSVWTERYGYTF.

This clonotype has a count of ten or more. The genes are TRBV9 and TRBJ1-2; 9 bases fit TRBD1. CDR3 length: 15 residues. Germline V gives CDR1 SGDLS, CDR2 YYNGEE. With V trimmed by 3 bases and J by 2 bases, 5 bases remained unmatched. In DNA, the CDR3 is TGTGCCAGCAGCGATGCCGGGACAGGGAACTATGGCTACACCTTC. Protein: CASSDAGTGNYGYTF.